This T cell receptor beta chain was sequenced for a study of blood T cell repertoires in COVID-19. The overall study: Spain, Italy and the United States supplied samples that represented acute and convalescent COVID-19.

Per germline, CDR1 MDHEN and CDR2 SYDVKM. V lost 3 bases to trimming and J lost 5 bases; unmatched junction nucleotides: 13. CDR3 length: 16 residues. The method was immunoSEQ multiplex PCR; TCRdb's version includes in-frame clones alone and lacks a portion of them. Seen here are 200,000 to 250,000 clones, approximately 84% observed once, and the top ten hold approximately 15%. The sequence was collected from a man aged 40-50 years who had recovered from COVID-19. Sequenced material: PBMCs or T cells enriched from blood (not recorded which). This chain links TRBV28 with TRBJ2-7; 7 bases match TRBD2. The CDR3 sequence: CASSFRSGVISHEQYF. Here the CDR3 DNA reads TGTGCCAGCAGTTTCAGGAGCGGGGTTATTTCCCACGAGCAGTACTTC.